This T cell receptor beta chain appears in the sequencing data of a study of T cell responses to AZD1222 COVID-19 vaccine. General study findings and limits: White British people made up most donors, females outnumbered males, and clonal diversity was possibly underestimated. Within unmutated variant regions lay the reported targets of nearly half of spike-specific TCRs. Breadth and depth of Spike-specific TCRs rose after two AZD1222 doses.

The method was immunoSEQ multiplex PCR; TCRdb's version includes in-frame clones alone and lacks a portion of them. The table has 180,000 or so clones, almost 90% seen once. A note on this clone: As yet, its antigen is unknown.

The starting material was peripheral blood, obtained on day 0 of AZD1222 vaccination. This receptor was obtained from an adult in good health.

In DNA form, the CDR3 reads TGTGCCACCAGCGGGGCAGATACGCAGTATTTT. The encoded protein is CATSGADTQYF. The chain employs TRBV10-3 and TRBJ2-3, with 7 bases matching TRBD2. The germline V gene encodes CDR1 ENHRY and CDR2 SYGVKD. CDR3 size: 11 residues. V was pared by 10 bases and J by 4 bases, with 2 bases of the junction left unmatched.